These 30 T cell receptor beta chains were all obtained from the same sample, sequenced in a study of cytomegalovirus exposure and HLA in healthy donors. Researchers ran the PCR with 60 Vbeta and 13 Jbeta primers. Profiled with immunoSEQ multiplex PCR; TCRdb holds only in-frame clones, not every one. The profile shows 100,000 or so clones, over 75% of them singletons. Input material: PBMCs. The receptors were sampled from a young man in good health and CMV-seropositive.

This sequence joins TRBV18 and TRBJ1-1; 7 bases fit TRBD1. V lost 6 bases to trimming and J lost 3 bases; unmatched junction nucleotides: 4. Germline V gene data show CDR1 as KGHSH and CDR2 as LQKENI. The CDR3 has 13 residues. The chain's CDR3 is CASSLDRDTEAFF. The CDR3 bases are TGTGCCAGCTCCTTAGACAGGGACACTGAAGCTTTCTTT.

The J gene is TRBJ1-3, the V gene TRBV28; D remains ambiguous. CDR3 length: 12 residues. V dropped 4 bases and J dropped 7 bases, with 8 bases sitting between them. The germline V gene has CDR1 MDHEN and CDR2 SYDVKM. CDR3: CASSSGSNTIYF. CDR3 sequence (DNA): TGTGCCAGCAGTTCCGGGAGTAACACCATATATTTT.

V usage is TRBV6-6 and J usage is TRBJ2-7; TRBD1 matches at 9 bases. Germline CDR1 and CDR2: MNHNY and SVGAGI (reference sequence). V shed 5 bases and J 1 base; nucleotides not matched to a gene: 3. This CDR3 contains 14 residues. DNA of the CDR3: TGTGCCAGCAGTACCGGACAGGGGTCCTACGAGCAGTACGTC. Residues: CASSTGQGSYEQYV.

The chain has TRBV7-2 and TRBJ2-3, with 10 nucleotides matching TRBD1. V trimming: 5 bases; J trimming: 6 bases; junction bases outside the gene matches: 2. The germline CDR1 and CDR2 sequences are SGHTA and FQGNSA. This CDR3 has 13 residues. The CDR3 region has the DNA TGTGCCAGCAGCCGACAGGGGGCTGATACGCAGTATTTT. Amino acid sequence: CASSRQGADTQYF. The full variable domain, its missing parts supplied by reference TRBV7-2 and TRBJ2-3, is GAGVSQSPSNKVTEKGKDVELRCDPISGHTALYWYRQSLGQGLEFLIYFQGNSAPDKSGLPSDRFSAERTGGSVSTLTIQRTQQEDSAVYLCASSRQGADTQYFGPGTRLTVL.

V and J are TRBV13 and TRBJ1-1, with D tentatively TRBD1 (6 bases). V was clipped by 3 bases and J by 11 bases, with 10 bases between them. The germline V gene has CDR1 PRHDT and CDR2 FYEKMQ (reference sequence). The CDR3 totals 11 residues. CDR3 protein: CASSLGGGAFF. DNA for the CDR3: TGTGCCAGCAGCTTGGGAGGGGGGGCTTTCTTT.

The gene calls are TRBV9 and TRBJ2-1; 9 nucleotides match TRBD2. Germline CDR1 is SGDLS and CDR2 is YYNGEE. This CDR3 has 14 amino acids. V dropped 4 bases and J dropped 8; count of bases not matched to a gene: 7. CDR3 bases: TGTGCCAGCAGCACAAGCGGGAGGTTCGATGAGCAGTTCTTC. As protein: CASSTSGRFDEQFF.

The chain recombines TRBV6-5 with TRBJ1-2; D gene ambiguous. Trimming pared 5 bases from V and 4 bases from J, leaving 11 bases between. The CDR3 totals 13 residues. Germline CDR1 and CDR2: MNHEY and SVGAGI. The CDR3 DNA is TGTGCCAGCAGTCCTCGAGGAAGCTATGGCTACACCTTC. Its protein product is CASSPRGSYGYTF.

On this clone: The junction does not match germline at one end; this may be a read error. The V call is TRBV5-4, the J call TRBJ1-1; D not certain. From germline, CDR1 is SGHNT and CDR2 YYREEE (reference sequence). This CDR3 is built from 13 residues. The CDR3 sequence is CASSLEANTEALF. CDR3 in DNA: TGTGCCAGCAGCTTAGAGGCGAACACTGAAGCTCTCTTT. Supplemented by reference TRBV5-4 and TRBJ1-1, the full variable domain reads ETGVTQSPTHLIKTRGQQVTLRCSSQSGHNTVSWYQQALGQGPQFIFQYYREEENGRGNFPPRFSGLQFPNYSSELNVNALELDDSALYLCASSLEANTEALFGQGTRLTVV.

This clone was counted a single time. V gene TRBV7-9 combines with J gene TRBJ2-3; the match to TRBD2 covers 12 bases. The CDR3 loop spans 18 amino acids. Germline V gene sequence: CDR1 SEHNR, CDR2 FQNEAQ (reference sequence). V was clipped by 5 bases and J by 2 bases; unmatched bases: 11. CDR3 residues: CASSRTLAGGGSTDTQYF. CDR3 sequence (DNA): TGTGCCAGCAGCCGAACTCTAGCGGGAGGGGGATCCACAGATACGCAGTATTTT.

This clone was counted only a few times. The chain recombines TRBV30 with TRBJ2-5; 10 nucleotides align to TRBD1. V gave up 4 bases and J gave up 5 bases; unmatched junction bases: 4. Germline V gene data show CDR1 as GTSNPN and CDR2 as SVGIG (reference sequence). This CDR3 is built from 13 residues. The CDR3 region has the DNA TGTGCCTGGACAGGACAGGGGGGGGAGACCCAGTACTTC. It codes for CAWTGQGGETQYF.

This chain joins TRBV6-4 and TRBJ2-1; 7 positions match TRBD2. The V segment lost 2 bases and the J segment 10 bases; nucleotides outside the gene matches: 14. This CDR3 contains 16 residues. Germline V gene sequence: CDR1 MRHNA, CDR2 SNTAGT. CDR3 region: CASSDPGGSGPREQFF. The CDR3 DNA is TGTGCCAGCAGTGACCCTGGCGGTAGCGGGCCCCGCGAGCAGTTCTTC.

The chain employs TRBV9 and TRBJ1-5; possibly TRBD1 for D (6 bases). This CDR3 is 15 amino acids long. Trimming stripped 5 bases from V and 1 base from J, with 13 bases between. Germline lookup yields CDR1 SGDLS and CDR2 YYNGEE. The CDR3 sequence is CASREQGGSNQPQHF. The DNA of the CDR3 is TGTGCCAGCAGAGAACAGGGAGGGAGCAATCAGCCCCAGCATTTT.

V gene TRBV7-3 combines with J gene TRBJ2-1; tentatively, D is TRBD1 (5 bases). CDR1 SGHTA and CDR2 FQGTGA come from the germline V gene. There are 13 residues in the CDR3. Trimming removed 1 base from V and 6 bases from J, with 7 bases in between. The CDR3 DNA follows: TGTGCCAGCAGCTTAAAAGGGGTCAATGAGCAGTTCTTC. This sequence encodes CASSLKGVNEQFF.

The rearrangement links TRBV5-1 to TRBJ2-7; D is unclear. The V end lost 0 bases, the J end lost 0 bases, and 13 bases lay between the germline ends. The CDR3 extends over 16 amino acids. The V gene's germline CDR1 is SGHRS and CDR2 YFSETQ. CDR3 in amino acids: CASSLAVPRSSYEQYF. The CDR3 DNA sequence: TGCGCCAGCAGCTTGGCCGTCCCAAGGAGCTCCTACGAGCAGTACTTC. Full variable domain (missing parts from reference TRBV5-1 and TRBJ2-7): KAGVTQTPRYLIKTRGQQVTLSCSPISGHRSVSWYQQTPGQGLQFLFEYFSETQRNKGNFPGRFSGRQFSNSRSEMNVSTLELGDSALYLCASSLAVPRSSYEQYFGPGTRLTVT.

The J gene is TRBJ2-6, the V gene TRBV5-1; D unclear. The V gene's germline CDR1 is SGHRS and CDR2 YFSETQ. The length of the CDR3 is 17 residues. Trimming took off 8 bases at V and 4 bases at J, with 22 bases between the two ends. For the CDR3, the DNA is TGCGCCAGATCCCTCCCAAGACTCCTTTGGGGGGCCAACGTCCTGACTTTC. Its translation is CARSLPRLLWGANVLTF.

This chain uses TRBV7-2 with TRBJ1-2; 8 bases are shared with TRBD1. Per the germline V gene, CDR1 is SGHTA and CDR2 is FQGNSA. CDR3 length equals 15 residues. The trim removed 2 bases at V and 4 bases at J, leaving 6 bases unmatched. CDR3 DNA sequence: TGTGCCAGCAGCTTATCGCAGGGGGCAAGCTATGGCTACACCTTC. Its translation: CASSLSQGASYGYTF.

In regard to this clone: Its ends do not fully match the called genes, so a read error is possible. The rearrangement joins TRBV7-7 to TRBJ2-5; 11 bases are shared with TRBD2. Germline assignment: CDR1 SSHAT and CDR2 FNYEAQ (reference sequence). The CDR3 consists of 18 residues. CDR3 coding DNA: TGTGCTAGCAGCCCGAGGATTGGGCTAGCGGGAGGCCAAGAGACCCAGTACTTC. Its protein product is CASSPRIGLAGGQETQYF.

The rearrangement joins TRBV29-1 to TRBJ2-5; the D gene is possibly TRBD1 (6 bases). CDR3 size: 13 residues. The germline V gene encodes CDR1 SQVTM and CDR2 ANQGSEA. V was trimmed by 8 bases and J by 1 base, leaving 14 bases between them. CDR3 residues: CSSWGPPQETQYF. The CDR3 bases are TGCAGCTCCTGGGGGCCTCCCCAAGAGACCCAGTACTTC.

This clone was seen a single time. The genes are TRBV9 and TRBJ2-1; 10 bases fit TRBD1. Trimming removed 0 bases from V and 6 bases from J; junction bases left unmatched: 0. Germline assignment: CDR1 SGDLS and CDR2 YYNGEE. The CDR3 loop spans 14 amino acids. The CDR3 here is CASSVGTGGNEQFF. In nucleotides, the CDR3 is TGTGCCAGCAGCGTAGGGACAGGGGGCAATGAGCAGTTCTTC.

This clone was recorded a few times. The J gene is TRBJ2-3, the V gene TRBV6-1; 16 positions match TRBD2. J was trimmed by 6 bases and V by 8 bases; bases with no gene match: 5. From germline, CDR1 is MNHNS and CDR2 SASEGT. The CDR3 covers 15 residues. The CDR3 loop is CASGGLAGGPDTQYF. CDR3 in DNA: TGTGCCAGCGGGGGACTAGCGGGAGGGCCCGATACGCAGTATTTT.

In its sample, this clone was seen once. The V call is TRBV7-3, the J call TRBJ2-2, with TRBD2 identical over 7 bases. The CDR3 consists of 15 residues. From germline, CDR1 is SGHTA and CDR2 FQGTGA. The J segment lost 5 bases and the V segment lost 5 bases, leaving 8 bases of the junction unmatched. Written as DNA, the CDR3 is TGTGCCAGCAGCCCCGCGGCACTAGCGACCGGGGAGCTGTTTTTT. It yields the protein CASSPAALATGELFF.

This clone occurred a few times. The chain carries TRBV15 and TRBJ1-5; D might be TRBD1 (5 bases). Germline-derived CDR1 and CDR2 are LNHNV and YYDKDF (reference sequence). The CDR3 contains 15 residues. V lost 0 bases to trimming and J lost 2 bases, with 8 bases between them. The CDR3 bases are TGTGCCACCAGCAGAGAGATCAGGGGCAATCAGCCCCAGCATTTT. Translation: CATSREIRGNQPQHF.

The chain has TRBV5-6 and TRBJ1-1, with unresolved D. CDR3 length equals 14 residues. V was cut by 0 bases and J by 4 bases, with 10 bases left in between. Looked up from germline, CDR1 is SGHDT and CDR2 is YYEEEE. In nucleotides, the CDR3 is TGTGCCAGCAGCTTGGGTACAGCTGGCACTGAAGCTTTCTTT. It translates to CASSLGTAGTEAFF.

The CDR3 region has the DNA TGTGCCAGCAGATGGGGACAGATAAAGAACACCGGGGAGCTGTTTTTT. Translation: CASRWGQIKNTGELFF. V usage is TRBV21-1 and J usage is TRBJ2-2; the D segment call TRBD1 is taken from the table without a DNA check. TRBV21-1 corresponds to a pseudogene. CDR3 length equals 16 residues.

The CDR3 DNA reads as TGTGCCTGGGACAGGGTTGTCGGGGAGCTGTTTTTT. Encoded protein: CAWDRVVGELFF. The V and J genes are TRBV30 and TRBJ2-2; 7 nucleotides line up with TRBD1. Trimming took 5 bases from V and 7 from J; bases not matched to a gene: 4. CDR1 is GTSNPN, CDR2 SVGIG, per germline (reference sequence). The CDR3 runs to 12 residues.

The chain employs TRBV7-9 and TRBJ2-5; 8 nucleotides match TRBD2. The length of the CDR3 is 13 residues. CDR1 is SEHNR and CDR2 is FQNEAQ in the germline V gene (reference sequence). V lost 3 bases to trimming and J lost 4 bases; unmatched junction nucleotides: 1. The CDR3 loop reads CASSLLAGETQYF. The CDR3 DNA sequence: TGTGCCAGCAGCTTGCTAGCGGGAGAGACCCAGTACTTC.

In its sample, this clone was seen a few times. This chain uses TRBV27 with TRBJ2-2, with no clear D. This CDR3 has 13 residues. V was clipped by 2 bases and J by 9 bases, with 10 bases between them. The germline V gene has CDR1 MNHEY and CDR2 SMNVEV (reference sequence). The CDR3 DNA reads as TGTGCCAGCAGTTTAAGCTCAATAAGGGAGCTGTTTTTT. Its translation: CASSLSSIRELFF.

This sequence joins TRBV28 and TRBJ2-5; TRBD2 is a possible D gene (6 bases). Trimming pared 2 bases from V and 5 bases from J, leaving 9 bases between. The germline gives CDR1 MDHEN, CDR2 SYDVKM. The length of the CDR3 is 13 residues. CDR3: CASSLGGRETQYF. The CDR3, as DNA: TGTGCCAGCAGTTTAGGGGGGAGGGAGACCCAGTACTTC.

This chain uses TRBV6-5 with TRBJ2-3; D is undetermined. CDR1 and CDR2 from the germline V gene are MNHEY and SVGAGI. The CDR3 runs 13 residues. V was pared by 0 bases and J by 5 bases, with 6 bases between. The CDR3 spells CASSYSQLDTQYF. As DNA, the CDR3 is TGTGCCAGCAGTTACTCCCAGTTAGATACGCAGTATTTT.

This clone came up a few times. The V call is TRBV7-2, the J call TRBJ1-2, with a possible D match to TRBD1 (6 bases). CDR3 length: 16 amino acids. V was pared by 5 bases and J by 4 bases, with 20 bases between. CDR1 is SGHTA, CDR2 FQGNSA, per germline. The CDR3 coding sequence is TGTGCCAGCAGCCCCCGGGACAACCCCTCGGGCTATGGCTACACCTTC. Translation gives CASSPRDNPSGYGYTF.